Shown below are 29 T cell receptor beta chains from a single sample sequenced in a study of shared clonotypes between healthy human individuals. Only in-frame clones appear in the TCRdb table, and some are missing; sequencing was by immunoSEQ multiplex PCR. Among roughly 600,000 clones listed, roughly 98% were seen once. In the naive CD8 group, cells lacked CD45RO and were positively selected for CCR7, so terminally differentiated effector memory CD45RA+ cells were left out. Sequences were obtained from naive CD8+ T cells sorted from blood. The origin of the receptors is a man younger than 40 in good health.

The chain joins TRBV2 to TRBJ2-7; 11 nucleotides line up with TRBD1. The CDR3 runs to 14 residues. V shed 6 bases and J 2 bases; nucleotides not matched to a gene: 3. Germline values: CDR1 SNHLY, CDR2 FYNNEI. CDR3 region: CASRVGQGAYEQYF. CDR3 bases: TGTGCCAGCAGGGTGGGACAGGGGGCCTACGAGCAGTACTTC.

There are a few counts of this clone. This chain uses TRBV7-6 with TRBJ2-2, with TRBD1 identical over 10 bases. The CDR3 is made up of 17 amino acids. In germline, CDR1 is SGHVS, CDR2 FNYEAQ. Unmatched junction bases numbered 12, after V lost 5 bases and J lost 6 bases. The CDR3 DNA is TGTGCCAGCAGCAAACCGGGACAGGGGAGGGGTGCCGGGGAGCTGTTTTTT. This gives the protein CASSKPGQGRGAGELFF.

The chain links TRBV11-2 to TRBJ2-1; D might be TRBD1 or TRBD2, each matching 5 bases. Trimming left V 5 bases short and J 8 bases short, with 19 bases between. The germline V gene has CDR1 SGHAT and CDR2 FQNNGV. The CDR3 is made up of 15 amino acids. This CDR3 reads CASSPGQGVLDEQFF. In DNA, the CDR3 is TGTGCCAGCAGCCCCGGCCAGGGAGTCCTCGATGAGCAGTTCTTC.

The V and J genes are TRBV27 and TRBJ2-1, with TRBD2 as a possible D gene (6 bases). Germline CDR1 and CDR2: MNHEY and SMNVEV (reference sequence). Trimming took off 0 bases at V and 5 bases at J, with 11 bases between the two ends. The CDR3 has 15 amino acids. CDR3 protein: CASSLSPRENNEQFF. DNA of the CDR3: TGTGCCAGCAGTTTATCCCCCCGGGAGAACAATGAGCAGTTCTTC.

The chain uses TRBV6-6 and TRBJ1-1; D unresolved. CDR1 and CDR2 (germline): MNHNY, SVGAGI (reference sequence). The CDR3 is 12 amino acids. Trimming pared 2 bases from V and 1 base from J, leaving 2 bases between. This CDR3 reads CASSYENTEAFF. In DNA form, the CDR3 reads TGTGCCAGCAGTTACGAGAACACTGAAGCTTTCTTT.

This CDR3 is CSVEDPGQGSYNEQFF. The CDR3 DNA follows: TGCAGCGTTGAAGATCCGGGACAGGGGTCCTACAATGAGCAGTTCTTC. The chain recombines TRBV29-1 with TRBJ2-1; 10 nucleotides agree with TRBD1. This CDR3 is 16 amino acids long. Per germline, CDR1 SQVTM and CDR2 ANQGSEA. The junction had 3 bases not matched to a gene; V was cut back by 0 bases and J by 1 base.

The chain combines TRBV7-8 with TRBJ2-5; weak D call: TRBD1 (6 bases). V shed 5 bases and J shed 2 bases, with 12 bases lying between them. This CDR3 region has 14 residues. From germline, CDR1 is SGHVS and CDR2 FQNEAQ. CDR3 region: CASSHWTEQETQYF. DNA of the CDR3: TGTGCCAGCAGCCATTGGACAGAACAAGAGACCCAGTACTTC.

The genes are TRBV27 and TRBJ2-7; D is ambiguous. The CDR3 loop spans 13 amino acids. V was trimmed by 0 bases and J by 5 bases, leaving 8 bases between them. CDR1 is MNHEY, CDR2 SMNVEV, per germline (reference sequence). CDR3 in DNA: TGTGCCAGCAGTTTATCAGTACGGAACGAGCAGTACTTC. Protein sequence: CASSLSVRNEQYF.

The chain uses TRBV18 and TRBJ2-3, with 11 positions matching TRBD1. The CDR3 sequence is 15 residues long. The V segment lost 3 bases and the J segment 6 bases; nucleotides outside the gene matches: 5. The germline V gene has CDR1 KGHSH and CDR2 LQKENI. The CDR3 sequence is CASSPLDRGPDTQYF. CDR3 DNA: TGTGCCAGCTCACCTCTGGACAGGGGGCCCGATACGCAGTATTTT.

The V and J genes are TRBV29-1 and TRBJ2-2; 9 bases map to TRBD1. V lost 6 bases, J lost 6 bases, and 8 bases stayed unmatched. In germline, CDR1 is SQVTM, CDR2 ANQGSEA. This CDR3 is 14 amino acids long. CDR3 protein: CSVTGTGFSGELFF. In nucleotides, the CDR3 is TGCAGCGTGACCGGGACAGGGTTCTCCGGGGAGCTGTTTTTT.

The chain recombines TRBV7-9 with TRBJ2-1, with 9 bases that match TRBD2. From germline, CDR1 is SEHNR and CDR2 FQNEAQ (reference sequence). This CDR3 has 14 amino acids. The CDR3 sequence is CASRLAGPYNEQFF. The CDR3, as DNA: TGTGCAAGCCGGCTAGCGGGACCCTACAATGAGCAGTTCTTC.

The J gene is TRBJ2-7, the V gene TRBV30; D assignment may be TRBD1 or TRBD2 (5 bases each). This CDR3 is 15 amino acids long. Germline V gene data show CDR1 as GTSNPN and CDR2 as SVGIG (reference sequence). V lost 5 bases and J 1 base, leaving 18 bases between the germline ends. For the CDR3, the DNA is TGTGCCTGGGTACATCGAGGGGATCTTTCCTACGAGCAGTACTTC. Amino acid sequence: CAWVHRGDLSYEQYF.

The chain uses TRBV29-1 and TRBJ2-1; D not certain. With 7 bases removed from V and 3 bases from J, the gap between germline ends came to 16 bases. CDR1 and CDR2 from the germline V gene are SQVTM and ANQGSEA. The CDR3 is 14 residues long. The CDR3: CSAEPETVYNEQFF. As DNA, the CDR3 is TGCAGCGCCGAGCCGGAGACCGTCTACAATGAGCAGTTCTTC.

The rearrangement links TRBV6-6 to TRBJ1-4; D unresolved. Trimming took 4 bases from V and 8 from J, leaving 5 bases between them. The V gene's germline CDR1 is MNHNY and CDR2 SVGAGI (reference sequence). The length of the CDR3 is 11 residues. CDR3 sequence (DNA): TGTGCCAGCAGTTTATCAGAAAAACTGTTTTTT. Encoded protein: CASSLSEKLFF.

The chain combines TRBV28 with TRBJ2-3, with TRBD2 matching 9 bases. Germline V lookup: CDR1 MDHEN, CDR2 SYDVKM. V lost 5 bases, J lost 4 bases, and 13 bases stayed unmatched. The CDR3 sequence is 17 residues long. The CDR3 DNA is TGTGCCAGCAGTACCCCGGACGGCGGGAGGGCCCCAGATACGCAGTATTTT. This sequence encodes CASSTPDGGRAPDTQYF.

V gene TRBV5-4 combines with J gene TRBJ2-1, with D perhaps matching TRBD2 (6 bases). Trimming removed 1 base at V and 4 bases at J, with 12 bases between. The CDR3 is made up of 15 amino acids. The germline gives CDR1 SGHNT, CDR2 YYREEE (reference sequence). The CDR3 spells CASSLRDAGYNEQFF. The CDR3 DNA sequence: TGTGCCAGCAGCTTGAGGGATGCGGGATACAATGAGCAGTTCTTC.

CDR3 nucleotide sequence: TGTGCCAGCAGCGCAGGGGTTCACCCCTACGAGCAGTACTTC. Protein product: CASSAGVHPYEQYF. V usage is TRBV7-9 and J usage is TRBJ2-7; tentatively, D is TRBD1 (6 bases). The V end was cut by 5 bases, the J end by 2 bases, with 13 bases between. Germline CDR1 SEHNR, CDR2 FQNEAQ (reference sequence). The CDR3 totals 14 residues.

This rearrangement joins TRBV5-3 to TRBJ2-7; perhaps TRBD1 as D (6 bases). TRBV5-3 is an open reading frame, and its role is uncertain. This CDR3 has 14 amino acids. V was pared by 10 bases and J by 2 bases, with 19 bases between. CDR3 in amino acids: CAGTQQGGPYEQYF. Written as DNA, the CDR3 is TGTGCCGGTACCCAACAGGGTGGCCCCTACGAGCAGTACTTC.

The V gene is TRBV7-9, the J gene TRBJ2-5, with D perhaps matching TRBD1 (6 bases). Germline V CDR1 and CDR2: SEHNR, FQNEAQ (reference sequence). Trimming pared 11 bases from V and 7 bases from J, leaving 14 bases between. CDR3 size: 11 residues. The CDR3 here is CACTGLGTQYF. The CDR3 DNA sequence: TGTGCCTGTACAGGGCTCGGGACCCAGTACTTC.

This chain joins TRBV27 and TRBJ2-7; 7 nucleotides line up with TRBD2. Per germline, CDR1 MNHEY and CDR2 SMNVEV (reference sequence). J lost 7 bases, V lost 7 bases, and 13 bases had no gene match. The CDR3 length is 14 residues. Here the CDR3 DNA reads TGTGCCAGCACCTCCGGGACTATTCCTACGGAGCAGTACTTC. The encoded protein is CASTSGTIPTEQYF.

For the CDR3, the DNA is TGTGCCAGCAGTTTTAGCGGGAGGGCCGATGAGCAGTTCTTC. Protein product: CASSFSGRADEQFF. This chain connects TRBV27 to TRBJ2-1, with 11 bases aligning to TRBD2. Germline assignment: CDR1 MNHEY and CDR2 SMNVEV (reference sequence). This CDR3 is 14 amino acids long. V lost 3 bases to trimming and J lost 8 bases; unmatched junction nucleotides: 3.

The gene calls are TRBV15 and TRBJ2-6, with 7 bases identical to TRBD1. The CDR3 covers 16 residues. Germline values: CDR1 LNHNV, CDR2 YYDKDF (reference sequence). Trimming removed 8 bases from V and 0 bases from J; junction bases left unmatched: 7. The CDR3 sequence is CATEGQMSSGANVLTF. The CDR3 coding sequence is TGTGCCACCGAGGGACAGATGAGCTCTGGGGCCAACGTCCTGACTTTC.

This clone was found once. This rearrangement joins TRBV29-1 to TRBJ2-1, with D possibly called TRBD1 or TRBD2 (5 bases each). Germline assignment: CDR1 SQVTM and CDR2 ANQGSEA. V was shortened by 4 bases and J by 1 base, with 11 bases between the two germline ends. The CDR3 is 14 residues long. The CDR3 loop reads CSVGRDGSYNEQFF. CDR3 sequence (DNA): TGCAGCGTTGGTAGGGACGGGTCCTACAATGAGCAGTTCTTC.

The CDR3 is CASSVSGGNTYEQYF. The CDR3 coding sequence is TGTGCCAGCAGCGTTTCGGGGGGGAACACCTACGAGCAGTACTTC. This chain links TRBV9 with TRBJ2-7; TRBD2 matches 8 bases. The germline V gene encodes CDR1 SGDLS and CDR2 YYNGEE. This CDR3 is 15 amino acids long. V lost 2 bases to trimming and J lost 2 bases; unmatched junction nucleotides: 6.

The chain carries TRBV18 and TRBJ1-1; 7 bases are shared with TRBD1. CDR3 length equals 15 residues. The V gene end was trimmed by 4 bases and the J gene end by 1 base; junction bases not matched to a gene: 6. Per germline, CDR1 KGHSH and CDR2 LQKENI. The CDR3 sequence: CASSRSRDRNTEAFF. As DNA, the CDR3 is TGTGCCAGCTCACGTTCCCGGGACAGGAACACTGAAGCTTTCTTT.

The V and J genes are TRBV4-3 and TRBJ2-1, with D perhaps matching TRBD2 (5 bases). Germline CDR1 and CDR2: LGHNA and YSLEER. The CDR3 runs 15 residues. The V and J ends lost 0 bases and 2 bases respectively, with 8 bases between them. The CDR3 spells CASSQDEGAYNEQFF. The CDR3 nucleotides read TGCGCCAGCAGCCAAGACGAGGGCGCCTACAATGAGCAGTTCTTC.

The rearrangement uses TRBV2 and TRBJ1-1; D gene ambiguous. The V end lost 8 bases, the J end lost 1 base, and 5 bases lay between the germline ends. There are 11 residues in the CDR3. CDR1 is SNHLY, CDR2 FYNNEI, per germline. The CDR3 loop reads CASEKNTEAFF. The CDR3 DNA follows: TGTGCCAGCGAAAAGAACACTGAAGCTTTCTTT.

The genes are TRBV5-1 and TRBJ1-1; 8 nucleotides align to TRBD1. This CDR3 has 14 amino acids. V was clipped by 3 bases and J by 6 bases; unmatched bases: 7. Germline V lookup: CDR1 SGHRS, CDR2 YFSETQ. The CDR3, as DNA: TGCGCCAGCAGCTGGATCGGACAGGGAGCTGAAGCTTTCTTT. Its protein product is CASSWIGQGAEAFF.

This chain uses TRBV4-3 with TRBJ2-7; 7 bases line up with TRBD2. CDR3 size: 15 residues. CDR1 is LGHNA, CDR2 YSLEER, per germline. V lost 1 base and J lost 3; bases outside the gene matches: 6. The CDR3: CASSQVSSGVYEQYF. The CDR3 DNA is TGCGCCAGCAGCCAAGTATCTAGCGGAGTCTACGAGCAGTACTTC.